The T cell receptor beta chain described here comes from a study of cytomegalovirus exposure and HLA in healthy donors. The CDR3 runs to 15 residues. The germline gives CDR1 LGHNA, CDR2 YSLEER. V gave up 0 bases and J gave up 0 bases, with 8 bases separating them. Findings and limits, study-wide: Using the classifier, cytomegalovirus status was reportedly diagnosed with high specificity and sensitivity. Near-uniform donor sequencing depth was presumed by presence/absence analyses.

PCR involved 60 Vbeta and 13 Jbeta primers. The table came from immunoSEQ multiplex PCR; TCRdb's copy has only in-frame clones and leaves some out. This sample has 150,000 to 200,000 clones, with approximately 80% found just once. Though probably carrying unrecorded immune exposures, donors were nominally healthy at sampling. In the case of this clone: What it recognizes is unknown.

Material for sequencing was PBMCs. The rearrangement uses TRBV4-3 and TRBJ1-1; D gene unclear. This receptor was obtained from a man aged 25-40 years in good health and CMV-seronegative. The DNA of the CDR3 is TGCGCCAGCAGCCAAGATAGCAAGATGAACACTGAAGCTTTCTTT. Encoded protein: CASSQDSKMNTEAFF.